The present entry profiles one T cell receptor beta chain with its context. Its target is not known. Germline CDR1 reads SGHRS; CDR2 reads YFSETQ. There are 12 residues in the CDR3. This sample was included in a study of radiotherapy plus CTLA-4 blockade in lung cancer. Turning to the study itself: For 15% to 20% of patients, objective responses occurred, and about 30% had disease control. The study, taken as a whole, reports: Subsequent to radiotherapy plus ipilimumab, tumor-derived TCR clones underwent expansion in blood. Interferon-beta and early blood T cell clone dynamics reportedly predicted response best.

The repertoire was sequenced with immunoSEQ multiplex PCR; TCRdb's copy has only in-frame clones and lacks some. Here the sample spans about 51,000 clones, 65% to 80% being singletons. The TCR sequence derives from a human donor with non-small cell lung cancer whose response to radiotherapy plus ipilimumab could not be evaluated. The V and J genes are TRBV5-1 and TRBJ2-5; D remains ambiguous. The J call may be incorrect, as the DNA end agrees better with TRBJ2-7. The material was peripheral blood, obtained from a patient treated with radiotherapy plus ipilimumab. The CDR3 nucleotides are TGCGCCAGCAGCTTGGACGCGAACGAGCAGTACTTC. Amino acids: CASSLDANEQYF.